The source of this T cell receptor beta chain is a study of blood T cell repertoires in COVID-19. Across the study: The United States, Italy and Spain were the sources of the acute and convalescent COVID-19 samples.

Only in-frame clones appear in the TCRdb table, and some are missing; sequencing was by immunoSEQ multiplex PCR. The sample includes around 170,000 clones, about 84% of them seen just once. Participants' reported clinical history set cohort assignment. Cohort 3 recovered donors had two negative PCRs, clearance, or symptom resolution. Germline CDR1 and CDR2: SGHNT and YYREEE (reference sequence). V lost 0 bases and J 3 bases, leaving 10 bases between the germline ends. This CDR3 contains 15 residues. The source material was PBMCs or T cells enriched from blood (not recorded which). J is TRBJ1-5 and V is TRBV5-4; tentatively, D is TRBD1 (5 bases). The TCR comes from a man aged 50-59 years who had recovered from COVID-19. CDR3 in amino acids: CASSLGGTVNQPQHF. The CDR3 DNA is TGTGCCAGCAGCTTGGGCGGGACGGTCAATCAGCCCCAGCATTTT.